The next 14 T cell receptor beta chains were all read from a single sample in a study of Graves' ophthalmopathy and Graves' hyperthyroidism. RNA transcripts provided the template for amplifying TCR beta CDR3 regions. Investigators did first-round RT-PCR with HTBI primers, then second-round multiplex PCR. Each CDR3 protein gets one entry after TCRdb re-called the multiplex PCR reads with MiXCR. Of about 400,000 distinct CDR3 sequences in the sample, roughly 18% were seen once. Sequences were obtained from peripheral blood. These TCRs come from a woman aged 18-29 years with Graves' ophthalmopathy.

This clonotype was detected many times. The V call is TRBV7-2, the J call TRBJ2-7; TRBD1 agrees at 11 bases. The CDR3 runs to 15 residues. Germline V lookup: CDR1 SGHTA, CDR2 FQGNSA. The junction had 7 bases not matched to a gene; V was cut back by 5 bases and J by 4 bases. In nucleotides, the CDR3 is TGTGCCAGCAGCCACGAGGGACAGGGGGGTTACGAGCAGTACTTC. Its translation is CASSHEGQGGYEQYF.

This clonotype was seen at least ten times. This chain connects TRBV15 to TRBJ2-1; D gene ambiguous. The CDR3 totals 15 residues. Germline loops: CDR1 LNHNV, CDR2 YYDKDF (reference sequence). Deletions cut 0 bases from V and 0 bases from J, with 6 bases between. The DNA of the CDR3 is TGTGCCACCAGCAGAGAGGCGAGCTCCTACAATGAGCAGTTCTTC. Its translation is CATSREASSYNEQFF.

This clonotype was counted a few times. The chain combines TRBV11-2 with TRBJ2-5; weak D call: TRBD2 (5 bases). Trimming pared 0 bases from V and 7 bases from J, leaving 15 bases between. Looked up from germline, CDR1 is SGHAT and CDR2 is FQNNGV. The CDR3 runs to 15 residues. In nucleotides, the CDR3 is TGTGCCAGCAGCTTAGATCGGGGTACCCGGCGGACCCAGTACTTC. It specifies CASSLDRGTRRTQYF. Variable domain in full (rest from reference TRBV11-2 and TRBJ2-5): EAGVAQSPRYKIIEKRQSVAFWCNPISGHATLYWYQQILGQGPKLLIQFQNNGVVDDSQLPKDRFSAERLKGVDSTLKIQPAKLEDSAVYLCASSLDRGTRRTQYFGPGTRLLVL.

This clonotype appeared many times. This rearrangement joins TRBV4-1 to TRBJ2-7, with TRBD1 matching 8 bases. Per germline, CDR1 MGHRA and CDR2 YSYEKL. The CDR3 spans 15 residues. V lost 2 bases, J lost 2 bases, and 5 bases stayed unmatched. The CDR3 is CASSQPGQATYEQYF. CDR3 DNA: TGCGCCAGCAGCCAACCGGGACAGGCCACCTACGAGCAGTACTTC.

This clonotype was seen repeatedly, ten times or more. The V call is TRBV4-2, the J call TRBJ2-7, with 11 bases matching TRBD1. The CDR3 runs to 15 residues. Germline lookup yields CDR1 LGHNA and CDR2 YNFKEQ. Trimming took 3 bases from V and 4 from J; bases not matched to a gene: 5. The CDR3 nucleotides are TGTGCCAGCAGCCATCGGGACAGGGGGAAATACGAGCAGTACTTC. Translation: CASSHRDRGKYEQYF.

This clonotype has ten or more counts. The chain has TRBV5-1 and TRBJ2-7, with TRBD2 identical over 7 bases. With V trimmed by 1 base and J by 4 bases, 5 bases remained unmatched. The CDR3 length is 14 residues. Germline assignment: CDR1 SGHRS and CDR2 YFSETQ. In DNA, the CDR3 is TGCGCCAGCAGCTTGTTGGGAGGGGAATACGAGCAGTACTTC. Translation gives CASSLLGGEYEQYF. Full variable domain (rest looked up from reference TRBV5-1 and TRBJ2-7): KAGVTQTPRYLIKTRGQQVTLSCSPISGHRSVSWYQQTPGQGLQFLFEYFSETQRNKGNFPGRFSGRQFSNSRSEMNVSTLELGDSALYLCASSLLGGEYEQYFGPGTRLTVT.

This clonotype was recorded many times. The genes are TRBV2 and TRBJ2-7, with 8 bases identical to TRBD2. V trimming: 7 bases; J trimming: 2 bases; junction bases outside the gene matches: 10. The CDR3 is 15 residues long. Germline CDR1 and CDR2: SNHLY and FYNNEI. CDR3 sequence reads: CASNVWGLGAYEQYF. The CDR3 DNA reads TGTGCCAGCAACGTTTGGGGACTAGGAGCCTACGAGCAGTACTTC.

This clonotype has ten or more counts. The chain has TRBV15 and TRBJ1-1; 9 bases line up with TRBD1. CDR3 length: 16 amino acids. Germline V gene data show CDR1 as LNHNV and CDR2 as YYDKDF (reference sequence). J gave up 6 bases and V 0 bases, and 8 bases lay outside the gene matches. For the CDR3, the DNA is TGTGCCACCAGCAGAGAGGGAACAGGGGGCGGCGCTGAAGCTTTCTTT. Translating it yields CATSREGTGGGAEAFF.

This clonotype occurred many times. The V gene is TRBV6-2 or TRBV6-3, the J gene TRBJ2-1; D is possibly TRBD1 (6 bases). V lost 7 bases and J 3 bases, leaving 13 bases between the germline ends. The germline V gene has CDR1 MNHEY and CDR2 SVGEGT. This CDR3 is built from 14 residues. In DNA, the CDR3 is TGTGCCAGCACCGAGACAGGATACTACAATGAGCAGTTCTTC. It specifies CASTETGYYNEQFF.

This clonotype was detected ten times or more. The chain has TRBV12-3 or TRBV12-4 and TRBJ2-2; 7 bases align to TRBD1. Trimming at V came to 3 bases and at J to 0 bases, leaving 13 bases not matched to a gene. This CDR3 spans 19 amino acids. CDR3 sequence reads: CASSFYLRDRLTNTGELFF. CDR3 coding DNA: TGTGCCAGCAGTTTCTACCTCCGGGACAGACTCACGAACACCGGGGAGCTGTTTTTT.

This clonotype came up many times. This chain links TRBV29-1 with TRBJ2-7; TRBD2 matches 14 bases. The V segment lost 2 bases and the J segment 7 bases; nucleotides outside the gene matches: 4. The CDR3 is made up of 14 amino acids. CDR1 and CDR2 (germline): SQVTM, ANQGSEA. The CDR3: CSVETTSGREEQYF. CDR3 nucleotide sequence: TGCAGCGTTGAAACGACTAGCGGGAGGGAGGAGCAGTACTTC.

This clonotype was counted many times. The chain is built from TRBV27 and TRBJ1-5; 10 bases align to TRBD1. This CDR3 contains 15 residues. CDR1 MNHEY and CDR2 SMNVEV come from the germline V gene (reference sequence). Germline trimming cut 6 bases from V and 4 bases from J; bases unmatched to any gene: 6. The CDR3 is CASRLTGGGNQPQHF. DNA for the CDR3: TGTGCCAGCAGGCTGACAGGGGGCGGGAATCAGCCCCAGCATTTT.

This clonotype was counted many times. V is TRBV19 and J is TRBJ2-7; D gene unclear. V dropped 6 bases and J dropped 3 bases, with 12 bases sitting between them. Germline CDR1 LNHDA, CDR2 SQIVND (reference sequence). This CDR3 region has 13 residues. The CDR3 region has the DNA TGTGCCAGTAGCCAACTCCGCCACTACGAGCAGTACTTC. Translating it yields CASSQLRHYEQYF. The full variable domain, with the rest looked up from reference TRBV19 and TRBJ2-7, is DGGITQSPKYLFRKEGQNVTLSCEQNLNHDAMYWYRQDPGQGLRLIYYSQIVNDFQKGDIAEGYSVSREKKESFPLTVTSAQKNPTAFYLCASSQLRHYEQYFGPGTRLTVT.

The chain combines TRBV11-2 with TRBJ1-2, with a tentative D call TRBD1 (5 bases). Trimming took 4 bases from V and 7 from J, leaving 16 bases between them. This CDR3 has 14 residues. CDR1 is SGHAT, CDR2 FQNNGV, per germline. CDR3 in DNA: TGTGCCAGCAGCTCGCTGAAGTATCAGGGTGGCTACACCTTC. This translates into CASSSLKYQGGYTF.